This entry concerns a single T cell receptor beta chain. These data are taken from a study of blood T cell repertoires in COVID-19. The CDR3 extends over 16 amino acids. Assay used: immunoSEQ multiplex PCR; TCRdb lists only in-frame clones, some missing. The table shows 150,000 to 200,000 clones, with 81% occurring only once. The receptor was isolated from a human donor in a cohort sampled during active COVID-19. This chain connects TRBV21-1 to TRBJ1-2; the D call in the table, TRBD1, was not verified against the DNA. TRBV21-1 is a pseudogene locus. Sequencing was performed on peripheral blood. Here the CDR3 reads CASSDIPRQRHYGYTF. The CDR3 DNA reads TGTGCCAGCAGCGATATCCCCAGGCAACGGCACTATGGCTACACCTTC.